This T cell receptor (beta chain) was identified in a study of blood T cell repertoires in COVID-19. The overall study: Some COVID-19 samples were acute and others convalescent; all came from the United States, Italy and Spain. Sources were T cells, B-cell-depleted T cells, or PBMCs; the material itself was cDNA or gDNA.

Participants had their cohort set by participant-reported clinical history. Donors of Cohort 3 who recovered were those that had two negative PCRs, clearance, or symptom resolution. Sequenced by immunoSEQ multiplex PCR; TCRdb stores in-frame clones only, minus some. In the table there are some 490,000 clones, approximately 91% of which are singletons. This CDR3 spans 17 amino acids. The germline V gene encodes CDR1 SQVTM and CDR2 ANQGSEA. J was trimmed by 4 bases and V by 4 bases; bases with no gene match: 15. This clone was counted a few times. The V and J genes are TRBV29-1 and TRBJ1-4; 7 nucleotides agree with TRBD1. Sequencing was performed on PBMCs or T cells enriched from blood (not recorded which). This receptor was taken from a woman aged 60-75 years who had recovered from COVID-19. CDR3: CSVVGSGTAIGNEKLFF. The CDR3 DNA sequence: TGCAGCGTTGTGGGGTCCGGGACAGCGATAGGTAATGAAAAACTGTTTTTT. Variable domain in full (rest from reference TRBV29-1 and TRBJ1-4): SAVISQKPSRDICQRGTSLTIQCQVDSQVTMMFWYRQQPGQSLTLIATANQGSEATYESGFVIDKFPISRPNLTFSTLTVSNMSPEDSSIYLCSVVGSGTAIGNEKLFFGSGTQLSVL.